These 5 T cell receptor beta chains originate from one sample sequenced in a study of human T cells and chemical hapten exposure. TCRdb reprocessed the RACE reads via MiXCR and lists one record per CDR3 protein. This table holds some 89,000 distinct CDR3 sequences, roughly 10% found once. Stated time point: patch test 2, 6 weeks after DPC sensitization. Specified treatment: therapeutic diphenylcyclopropenone sensitization with weekly scalp DPC. Specimen: whole blood, collected in connection with sensitization to the hapten diphenylcyclopropenone (DPC). These receptors came from a woman between 25 and 40 years old with alopecia areata. Some clones in this sample may be carry-over from other donors' samples.

This clonotype showed up many times. The V call is TRBV3-1, the J call TRBJ2-5; 14 bases match TRBD2. Trimming cost V 4 bases and J 4 bases; bases outside gene matches: 11. This CDR3 has 18 residues. Germline CDR1 LGHDT, CDR2 YNNKEL (reference sequence). CDR3 sequence (DNA): TGTGCCAGCAGCCGTACGCCGGGACTAGCGGGAGTTTTAGAGACCCAGTACTTC. Translating it yields CASSRTPGLAGVLETQYF.

The J gene is TRBJ2-5, the V gene TRBV3-1; no clear D. The CDR3 length is 15 residues. Per germline, CDR1 LGHDT and CDR2 YNNKEL (reference sequence). V was trimmed by 0 bases and J by 1 base, leaving 9 bases between them. The CDR3 DNA is TGTGCCAGCAGCCAAGATCTAACACCCCAAGAGACCCAGTACTTC. Encoded protein: CASSQDLTPQETQYF.

V usage is TRBV28 and J usage is TRBJ1-2; D is undetermined. Trimming removed 6 bases from V and 2 bases from J, with 7 bases in between. Looked up from germline, CDR1 is MDHEN and CDR2 is SYDVKM. This CDR3 spans 12 amino acids. CDR3 nucleotide sequence: TGTGCCAGCAGCTCCCGGAACTATGGCTACACCTTC. Its translation: CASSSRNYGYTF.

This clonotype was observed at least ten times. The V call is TRBV12-3 or TRBV12-4, the J call TRBJ2-3; tentatively, D is TRBD1 (6 bases). V was pared by 6 bases and J by 1 base, with 17 bases between. This CDR3 region has 16 residues. CDR3 sequence (DNA): TGTGCCAGCAGCCACCCTGGTGCAGGGGGCACAGATACGCAGTATTTT. It yields the protein CASSHPGAGGTDTQYF.

In this sample, this clonotype turned up many times. The V call is TRBV7-6, the J call TRBJ1-1; D is ambiguous. Germline V CDR1 and CDR2: SGHVS, FNYEAQ. V lost 1 base to trimming and J lost 3 bases, with 12 bases between them. This CDR3 has 15 amino acids. CDR3 nucleotide sequence: TGTGCCAGCAGCTTAGGGACGGGTACTGACACTGAAGCTTTCTTT. Translating it yields CASSLGTGTDTEAFF. Based on the CDR3 plus reference TRBV7-6 and TRBJ1-1, the full variable domain is GAGVSQSPRYKVTKRGQDVALRCDPISGHVSLYWYRQALGQGPEFLTYFNYEAQQDKSGLPNDRFSAERPEGSISTLTIQRTEQRDSAMYRCASSLGTGTDTEAFFGQGTRLTVV.